The present entry profiles one T cell receptor beta chain with its context. The antigen remains undetermined. At one end the junction does not follow the germline gene, possibly because of a read error. This entry is derived from a study of CD8+CD57+ T cells in acquired aplastic anemia. Study-level results: With respect to CD8+ Simpson's diversity, patients and controls did not differ significantly.

Patients sequenced had flow cytometry evidence of CD8+CD57+ cell expansion. The CDR3 spans 16 residues. The germline CDR1 and CDR2 sequences are SEHNR and FQNEAQ (reference sequence). The use of genomic DNA as template underpinned the TCR beta VDJ and CDR3 profiling. Each CDR3 protein gets one entry after TCRdb re-called the reads with MiXCR. The sample has under 350,000 distinct CDR3 sequences; roughly 53% are singletons. What was sequenced was sorted CD4+, CD8+, or CD8+CD57+ T cells (not recorded which) from PBMCs. This receptor was obtained from a human donor with aplastic anemia. The chain has TRBV7-9 and TRBJ1-6, with 8 bases that match TRBD1. This CDR3 reads CASDTDRVGYNSHLHF. As DNA, the CDR3 is TGTGCCAGCGACACGGACAGGGTCGGGTATAATTCACACCTCCACTTT. Full variable domain (outside the CDR3, taken from reference TRBV7-9 and TRBJ1-6): DTGVSQNPRHKITKRGQNVTFRCDPISEHNRLYWYRQTLGQGPEFLTYFQNEAQLEKSRLLSDRFSAERPKGSFSTLEIQRTEQGDSAMYLCASDTDRVGYNSHLHFGNGTRLTVT.